The sequence of this TCR beta chain was determined in a study of long-term antiretroviral therapy in people with HIV. Study-wide results and caveats: In the period from the mid-2000s to the late 2010s, blood was collected, possibly under older ART regimens.

Comments on this clone: What it recognizes is unknown.

For each donor, at least one pre-ART and at least two post-ART PBMC samples were available. The United States was where all participants with HIV were treated. The run of the v3.0 immunoSEQ assay was at survey level. Some clones are missing from TCRdb's copy, which holds only in-frame ones; the method was immunoSEQ multiplex PCR. This sample has about 36,000 clones, with around 85% found just once. CDR1 LGHNT and CDR2 FRNRAP come from the germline V gene. With 5 bases removed from V and 5 bases from J, the gap between germline ends came to 9 bases. This CDR3 contains 12 residues. The TCR originated in a man aged 18-30 years with HIV. The sample was unsorted PBMCs, taken 2.2 years after starting antiretroviral therapy. The V gene is TRBV12-5, the J gene TRBJ2-5, with D possibly matching TRBD2 (5 bases). The CDR3 protein is CASGPTRETQYF. CDR3 in DNA: TGTGCTAGTGGTCCCACTAGGGAGACCCAGTACTTC.